This entry lists 24 T cell receptor beta chains sequenced from one sample in a study of identifying expanded T cells in peripheral blood (dated by TCRdb to about 2019). The library was made by the immunoSEQ multiplex PCR assay. As stored in TCRdb, this immuneACCESS dataset retains in-frame rearrangements with V and J assigned. A fraction of the clones does not appear; measured against another copy, unresolved V genes explain less than half of the discrepancy, and the remainder lacks a known reason. This sample comprises about 100,000 clones, roughly 87% of them detected only once. The ten largest clonotypes hold about 17% of the sample. Sequencing was performed on blood. These receptors originate from a person aged 18 to 75 in good health.

J is TRBJ2-5 and V is TRBV19, with a possible D match to TRBD1 (5 bases). The V end was cut by 3 bases, the J end by 4 bases, with 12 bases between. The CDR3 runs 14 residues. CDR1 is LNHDA and CDR2 is SQIVND in the germline V gene (reference sequence). The CDR3 DNA reads TGTGCCAGTAGTATGTACGAGACAGCAGAGACCCAGTACTTC. Its protein product is CASSMYETAETQYF.

The gene calls are TRBV14 and TRBJ1-1; D is ambiguous. Germline lookup yields CDR1 SGHDN and CDR2 FVKESK. The length of the CDR3 is 12 residues. V lost 0 bases to trimming and J lost 7 bases, with 6 bases between them. In nucleotides, the CDR3 is TGTGCCAGCAGCCAAGATAGGGTTGAAGCTTTCTTT. Translated: CASSQDRVEAFF.

This clone occurred a few times. The chain employs TRBV5-5 and TRBJ2-5; D may correspond to TRBD1 or TRBD2 (5 bases each). The germline V and J ends were trimmed by 1 base and 4 bases, with 11 bases remaining between them. The CDR3 covers 14 residues. Germline V gene lookup returns CDR1 SGHKS and CDR2 YYEKEE (reference sequence). CDR3 residues: CASSLNGAGETQYF. The DNA of the CDR3 is TGTGCCAGCAGCTTGAACGGGGCGGGAGAGACCCAGTACTTC.

The gene calls are TRBV7-6 and TRBJ2-7, with 9 nucleotides matching TRBD2. CDR3 length equals 15 residues. V shed 4 bases and J 7 bases; nucleotides not matched to a gene: 11. Per the germline V gene, CDR1 is SGHVS and CDR2 is FNYEAQ. This CDR3 reads CASSSQTSGLLEQYF. The CDR3 DNA reads as TGTGCCAGCAGCTCTCAAACTAGCGGGCTCCTGGAGCAGTACTTC.

The gene calls are TRBV28 and TRBJ2-1, with 7 positions matching TRBD2. The germline CDR1 and CDR2 sequences are MDHEN and SYDVKM. The CDR3 length is 15 residues. Losses at the gene ends were 6 bases for V and 1 base for J; bases not matched to a gene: 6. CDR3 bases: TGTGCCAGCAGCTCCAGCGGGGAATCCTACAATGAGCAGTTCTTC. Translating gives CASSSSGESYNEQFF. Filled out from reference TRBV28 and TRBJ2-1, the complete variable domain reads DVKVTQSSRYLVKRTGEKVFLECVQDMDHENMFWYRQDPGLGLRLIYFSYDVKMKEKGDIPEGYSVSREKKERFSLILESASTNQTSMYLCASSSSGESYNEQFFGPGTRLTVL.

This clone was observed a few times. V usage is TRBV14 and J usage is TRBJ1-1, with D uncertain. This CDR3 is 14 amino acids long. Germline CDR1 reads SGHDN; CDR2 reads FVKESK. The ends were cut back, 4 bases at V and 0 bases at J, with 9 bases in the middle. The CDR3 region is CASSLDLMNTEAFF. CDR3 sequence (DNA): TGTGCCAGCAGCCTCGATCTAATGAACACTGAAGCTTTCTTT.

The CDR3 here is CASSLWAGAHYGYTF. The CDR3 DNA reads TGTGCCAGCAGCTTATGGGCAGGGGCTCACTATGGCTACACCTTC. This chain joins TRBV7-2 and TRBJ1-2; a weak D match, TRBD1 (6 bases). This CDR3 comprises 15 residues. CDR1 and CDR2 from the germline V gene are SGHTA and FQGNSA. The ends were cut back, 2 bases at V and 3 bases at J, with 13 bases in the middle. The variable domain in full, completed from reference TRBV7-2 and TRBJ1-2, reads GAGVSQSPSNKVTEKGKDVELRCDPISGHTALYWYRQSLGQGLEFLIYFQGNSAPDKSGLPSDRFSAERTGGSVSTLTIQRTQQEDSAVYLCASSLWAGAHYGYTFGSGTRLTVV.

The chain has TRBV4-3 and TRBJ2-7; 8 nucleotides align to TRBD2. The germline V gene encodes CDR1 LGHNA and CDR2 YSLEER. Trimming at V came to 4 bases and at J to 2 bases, leaving 4 bases not matched to a gene. There are 14 residues in the CDR3. The CDR3 DNA sequence: TGCGCCAGCAGCCCGGGTAGCGGGGCCTACGAGCAGTACTTC. Amino acid sequence: CASSPGSGAYEQYF.

The chain joins TRBV18 to TRBJ2-7; 12 bases map to TRBD1. The V gene's germline CDR1 is KGHSH and CDR2 LQKENI. The CDR3 has 14 residues. V trimming: 2 bases; J trimming: 5 bases; junction bases outside the gene matches: 1. CDR3: CASSPGTGGDEQYF. The CDR3 DNA sequence: TGTGCCAGCTCACCAGGGACAGGGGGCGACGAGCAGTACTTC.

The chain carries TRBV10-3 and TRBJ2-7; D call uncertain. CDR3 length equals 12 residues. Germline V CDR1 and CDR2: ENHRY, SYGVKD. Trimming took off 0 bases at V and 2 bases at J, with 2 bases between the two ends. CDR3 region: CAISESPYEQYF. The CDR3 nucleotides read TGTGCCATCAGTGAGTCACCCTACGAGCAGTACTTC.

This clone was detected only a few times. J is TRBJ2-2 and V is TRBV6-1, with 7 bases that match TRBD1. The CDR3 covers 15 residues. V shed 4 bases and J 7 bases; nucleotides not matched to a gene: 9. CDR1 and CDR2 (germline): MNHNS, SASEGT. Here the CDR3 DNA reads TGTGCCAGCAGTGCAGTCCGACAGGGCGGCGGGGAGCTGTTTTTT. Amino acid sequence: CASSAVRQGGGELFF.

V is TRBV9 and J is TRBJ1-5; no definite D call. The CDR3 contains 15 residues. Germline V gives CDR1 SGDLS, CDR2 YYNGEE. V was clipped by 3 bases and J by 0 bases, with 10 bases between them. DNA of the CDR3: TGTGCCAGCAGCGGAAGCCCAGGTAGCAATCAGCCCCAGCATTTT. Translation: CASSGSPGSNQPQHF.

This clone showed up just once. The genes are TRBV5-1 and TRBJ1-4; 7 bases match TRBD1. V dropped 2 bases and J dropped 4; count of bases not matched to a gene: 2. The CDR3 runs to 14 residues. Germline V gene sequence: CDR1 SGHRS, CDR2 YFSETQ. In DNA, the CDR3 is TGCGCCAGCAGCTTATGGGACAGTAATGAAAAACTGTTTTTT. Encoded protein: CASSLWDSNEKLFF.

Only one count was recorded for this clone. This sequence joins TRBV6-6 and TRBJ2-1; D gene unclear. Germline V gene data show CDR1 as MNHNY and CDR2 as SVGAGI (reference sequence). The V and J ends lost 7 bases and 0 bases respectively, with 10 bases between them. The CDR3 contains 14 residues. CDR3 region: CASTPESSYNEQFF. CDR3 DNA sequence: TGTGCCAGCACCCCAGAGAGCTCCTACAATGAGCAGTTCTTC.

The J gene is TRBJ1-2, the V gene TRBV5-1; TRBD1 might be the D (6 bases). The CDR3 runs to 13 residues. CDR1 SGHRS and CDR2 YFSETQ come from the germline V gene. Trimming took 4 bases from V and 7 from J, leaving 14 bases between them. CDR3 residues: CASSATGKSGYTF. In DNA, the CDR3 is TGCGCCAGCAGCGCCACAGGGAAAAGTGGCTACACCTTC.

The J gene is TRBJ1-4, the V gene TRBV18, with D hard to call. The germline CDR1 and CDR2 sequences are KGHSH and LQKENI. V was pared by 2 bases and J by 10 bases, with 8 bases between. The CDR3 is 12 amino acids. The DNA for the CDR3 is TGTGCCAGCTCACCAGGAGCCCGAAAACTGTTTTTT. It translates to CASSPGARKLFF.

The chain couples TRBV7-9 to TRBJ2-5; 12 bases agree with TRBD2. Unmatched junction bases numbered 7, after V lost 7 bases and J lost 4 bases. The CDR3 sequence is 15 residues long. Germline V CDR1 and CDR2: SEHNR, FQNEAQ (reference sequence). The CDR3 loop reads CASTLAGGGRETQYF. The CDR3 DNA is TGTGCCAGCACCCTAGCGGGGGGGGGACGAGAGACCCAGTACTTC.

V is TRBV7-8 and J is TRBJ1-1, with D possibly matching TRBD1 (5 bases). Germline CDR1 reads SGHVS; CDR2 reads FQNEAQ. This CDR3 has 14 residues. Trimming stripped 4 bases from V and 1 base from J, with 10 bases between. The CDR3 is CASSSRTGNTEAFF. CDR3 DNA: TGTGCCAGCAGCTCCCGAACAGGGAACACTGAAGCTTTCTTT. Using reference TRBV7-8 and TRBJ1-1 for the parts outside the CDR3, the full variable domain is GAGVSQSPRYKVAKRGQDVALRCDPISGHVSLFWYQQALGQGPEFLTYFQNEAQLDKSGLPSDRFFAERPEGSVSTLKIQRTQQEDSAVYLCASSSRTGNTEAFFGQGTRLTVV.

This chain connects TRBV11-3 to TRBJ2-1; D is perhaps TRBD1 (5 bases). The CDR3 is 16 amino acids. Germline lookup yields CDR1 SGHNT and CDR2 YENEEA. Trimming shortened V by 1 base and J by 5 bases, and 15 bases separated the two germline ends. Written as DNA, the CDR3 is TGTGCCAGCAGCTTAGGTTTCGCACAGGAGAACAATGAGCAGTTCTTC. It encodes CASSLGFAQENNEQFF.

The chain links TRBV5-1 to TRBJ1-1; 7 bases fit TRBD1. Looked up from germline, CDR1 is SGHRS and CDR2 is YFSETQ. After removal of 1 base from V and 4 bases from J, the junction contained 10 bases not matched to a gene. The length of the CDR3 is 16 residues. In nucleotides, the CDR3 is TGCGCCAGCAGCTTGTCGTTAGGGACAGAGCGCACTGAAGCTTTCTTT. Its protein product is CASSLSLGTERTEAFF.

This clone has only a few counts. The chain carries TRBV7-2 and TRBJ1-6; no definite D call. This CDR3 contains 14 residues. V was trimmed by 2 bases and J by 7 bases, leaving 9 bases between them. The germline gives CDR1 SGHTA, CDR2 FQGNSA. In nucleotides, the CDR3 is TGTGCCAGCAGCTTAATTTGGGAGAATTCACCCCTCCACTTT. This encodes CASSLIWENSPLHF.

This clone came up once. The chain joins TRBV9 to TRBJ1-2; TRBD1 aligns across 9 bases. Germline assignment: CDR1 SGDLS and CDR2 YYNGEE. The junction had 1 base not matched to a gene; V was cut back by 2 bases and J by 2 bases. The CDR3 spans 14 residues. CDR3 loop: CASSVGQGNYGYTF. The CDR3 DNA reads as TGTGCCAGCAGCGTTGGACAGGGGAACTATGGCTACACCTTC.

The chain carries TRBV2 and TRBJ2-1, with D perhaps matching TRBD1 (6 bases). Trimming left V 10 bases short and J 9 bases short, with 19 bases between. This CDR3 has 13 residues. The germline V gene has CDR1 SNHLY and CDR2 FYNNEI. The CDR3 sequence is CATPSKSRGEQFF. The CDR3 nucleotides read TGTGCCACCCCTAGCAAGTCCAGGGGTGAGCAGTTCTTC.

The chain combines TRBV5-1 with TRBJ2-7; 7 nucleotides align to TRBD1. The CDR3 length is 17 residues. The V gene's germline CDR1 is SGHRS and CDR2 YFSETQ. Losses at the gene ends were 1 base for V and 4 bases for J; bases not matched to a gene: 14. The CDR3 region has the DNA TGCGCCAGCAGCTTGAACTTACAGGGGTCTATCCGGTACGAGCAGTACTTC. It translates to CASSLNLQGSIRYEQYF. Variable domain in full (rest from reference TRBV5-1 and TRBJ2-7): KAGVTQTPRYLIKTRGQQVTLSCSPISGHRSVSWYQQTPGQGLQFLFEYFSETQRNKGNFPGRFSGRQFSNSRSEMNVSTLELGDSALYLCASSLNLQGSIRYEQYFGPGTRLTVT.